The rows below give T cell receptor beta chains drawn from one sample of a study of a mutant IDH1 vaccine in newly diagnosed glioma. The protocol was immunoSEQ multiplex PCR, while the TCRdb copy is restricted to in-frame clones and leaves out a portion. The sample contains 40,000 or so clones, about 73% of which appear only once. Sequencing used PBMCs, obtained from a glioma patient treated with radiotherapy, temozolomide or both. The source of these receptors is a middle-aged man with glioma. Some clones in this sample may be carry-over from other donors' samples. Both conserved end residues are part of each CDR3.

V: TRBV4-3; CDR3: CASSQDPGQSNTGELFF
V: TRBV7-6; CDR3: CASSLAGQGAAEQYF
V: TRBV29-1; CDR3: CSGAGSTGELFF
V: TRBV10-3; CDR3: CAISEKMNTEAFF
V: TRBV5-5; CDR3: CASSLVGGPLAEAFF
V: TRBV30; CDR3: CAWSTGPPYEQYF
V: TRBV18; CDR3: CASSPKLGPLEAFF
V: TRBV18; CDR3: CASSPYILGGTDTQYF
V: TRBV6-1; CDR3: CASSAPGQGENGYTF
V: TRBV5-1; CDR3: CASSWDGYNSYEQYF
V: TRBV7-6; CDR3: CASRGPNTEAFF
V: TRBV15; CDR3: CATSRDLTGNGGELFF
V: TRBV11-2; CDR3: CASSLAPGLGGTEAFF
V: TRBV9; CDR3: CASSPQRGGVQFF
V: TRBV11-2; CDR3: CASSLDGSGGDTQYF
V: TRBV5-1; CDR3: CASSFGTDSNQPQHF
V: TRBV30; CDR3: CAWSLGGSGANVLTF
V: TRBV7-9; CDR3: CASSSDRWSNTDTQYF
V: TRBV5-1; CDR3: CASSLRGPNTGELFF
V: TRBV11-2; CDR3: CASSNPQGTGAYEQYF
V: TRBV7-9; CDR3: CASSLATDSGNTIYF
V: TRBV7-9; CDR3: CASSLRDRDQPQHF
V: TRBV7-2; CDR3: CASSLRLAGGYNEQFF
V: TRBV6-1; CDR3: CASITANGPEAFF
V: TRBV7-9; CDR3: CASSLKGSNQPQHF
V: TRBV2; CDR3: CASTGGSLSYEQYF
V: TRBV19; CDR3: CASSIALRQGVYNSPLHF
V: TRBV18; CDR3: CASSREYDQPQHF